The 29 T cell receptor beta chains listed next were all sequenced from one sample in a study of T-cell reconstitution after alpha-beta-depleted transplantation in children. Molecular barcoding with unique molecular identifiers was used for the TCRbeta library. TCRdb re-called the PCR reads through MiXCR, storing one row per CDR3 protein. The sample carries about 410,000 distinct CDR3 sequences, roughly 22% recorded once. Source: PBMCs from the stem cell graft donor, taken from the stem cell graft. Receptor source: a human donor who donated a stem cell graft to a child with acute myeloid leukemia.

The CDR3 reads CASSLVGTGYVEQYF. The CDR3 region has the DNA TGCGCCAGCAGCTTGGTCGGGACAGGGTACGTCGAGCAGTACTTC. The gene calls are TRBV5-1 and TRBJ2-7; 9 bases line up with TRBD1. In germline, CDR1 is SGHRS, CDR2 YFSETQ. V shed 0 bases, J shed 6 bases, and the junction held 7 bases outside the gene matches. The CDR3 covers 15 residues.

This clonotype was picked up many times. The chain employs TRBV24-1 and TRBJ2-7; no clear D. The CDR3 loop spans 13 amino acids. CDR1 and CDR2 (germline): KGHDR, SFDVKD. Trimming left V 1 base short and J 7 bases short, with 10 bases between. The chain's CDR3 is CATSDLGREEQYF. The CDR3 region has the DNA TGTGCCACCAGTGATTTAGGGCGAGAGGAGCAGTACTTC.

This sequence joins TRBV6-1 and TRBJ2-2; D is ambiguous. CDR3 size: 14 residues. V lost 5 bases and J lost 1, with 8 bases in between. Germline V CDR1 and CDR2: MNHNS, SASEGT. This CDR3 reads CASSPNKNTGELFF. In DNA form, the CDR3 reads TGTGCCAGCAGTCCGAACAAGAACACCGGGGAGCTGTTTTTT.

This clonotype has a count of ten or more. The gene calls are TRBV28 and TRBJ2-5, with D unclear. This CDR3 spans 14 amino acids. CDR1 MDHEN and CDR2 SYDVKM come from the germline V gene. Trimming removed 1 base from V and 8 bases from J, with 14 bases in between. CDR3 region: CASSLFGPKRTQYF. DNA of the CDR3: TGTGCCAGCAGTTTATTCGGCCCCAAGAGAACCCAGTACTTC.

The chain links TRBV25-1 to TRBJ2-4, with 8 bases aligning to TRBD1. V was clipped by 8 bases and J by 0 bases; unmatched bases: 9. This CDR3 is 16 amino acids long. CDR1 and CDR2 from the germline V gene are MGHDK and SYGVNS. The CDR3 DNA follows: TGTGCCAGCGAGGACAGGGAGAAACTAGCCAAAAACATTCAGTACTTC. It yields the protein CASEDREKLAKNIQYF.

This clonotype showed up just a few times. J is TRBJ2-7 and V is TRBV20-1; 7 bases fit TRBD2. V gave up 4 bases and J gave up 3 bases; unmatched junction bases: 27. Germline V gene lookup returns CDR1 DFQATT and CDR2 SNEGSKA (reference sequence). This CDR3 has 20 amino acids. The CDR3 DNA reads TGCAGTGCTAAAGCGGTGGTGGGAGTAGCGGGCCAAGGTCGGAACTACGAGCAGTACTTC. Its protein product is CSAKAVVGVAGQGRNYEQYF.

This clonotype showed up just a few times. The V gene is TRBV7-9, the J gene TRBJ2-1, with D tentatively TRBD1 (6 bases). The V end lost 6 bases, the J end lost 8 bases, and 17 bases lay between the germline ends. The CDR3 is 14 residues long. Germline V gene lookup returns CDR1 SEHNR and CDR2 FQNEAQ (reference sequence). CDR3 bases: TGTGCCAGCAGTTCTCACAACAGGGCCGATGAGCAGTTCTTC. Translation: CASSSHNRADEQFF.

This clonotype came up once. V is TRBV2 and J is TRBJ1-2; D gene uncertain. The CDR3 runs to 13 residues. The germline V gene has CDR1 SNHLY and CDR2 FYNNEI. Trimming took 2 bases from V and 2 from J, leaving 6 bases between them. The CDR3 loop reads CASSEPFNYGYTF. The CDR3 DNA reads as TGTGCCAGCAGTGAACCCTTCAACTATGGCTACACCTTC.

This clonotype was seen ten or more times. The gene calls are TRBV20-1 and TRBJ1-1; TRBD1 aligns across 11 bases. Germline loops: CDR1 DFQATT, CDR2 SNEGSKA (reference sequence). With 5 bases clipped from V and 5 bases from J, the junction kept 4 bases outside the gene matches. This CDR3 spans 13 amino acids. CDR3 loop: CSARTGGWTEAFF. The CDR3 region has the DNA TGCAGTGCTCGGACAGGGGGCTGGACTGAAGCTTTCTTT.

This clonotype has a handful of counts. The rearrangement uses TRBV5-6 and TRBJ2-1; D not certain. V was cut by 5 bases and J by 8 bases, with 11 bases left in between. Looked up from germline, CDR1 is SGHDT and CDR2 is YYEEEE. The CDR3 runs to 12 residues. The CDR3 bases are TGTGCCAGCAGTCGGAGTATCGATGAGCAGTTCTTC. It specifies CASSRSIDEQFF.

In this sample, this clonotype turned up many times. The genes are TRBV5-1 and TRBJ2-7; a possible D gene is TRBD1 (6 bases). The CDR3 length is 12 residues. V shed 6 bases and J shed 5 bases, with 12 bases lying between them. CDR1 is SGHRS and CDR2 is YFSETQ in the germline V gene. In nucleotides, the CDR3 is TGCGCCAGCACCGTGACAGGTCACGAGCAGTACTTC. Encoded protein: CASTVTGHEQYF. The full variable domain, rest sourced from reference TRBV5-1 and TRBJ2-7, is KAGVTQTPRYLIKTRGQQVTLSCSPISGHRSVSWYQQTPGQGLQFLFEYFSETQRNKGNFPGRFSGRQFSNSRSEMNVSTLELGDSALYLCASTVTGHEQYFGPGTRLTVT.

V usage is TRBV29-1 and J usage is TRBJ1-5; D unclear. CDR1 SQVTM and CDR2 ANQGSEA come from the germline V gene. V was pared by 4 bases and J by 1 base, with 11 bases between. The CDR3 loop spans 14 amino acids. CDR3 protein: CSVGKVRSNQPQHF. CDR3 sequence (DNA): TGCAGCGTTGGAAAGGTGCGCAGCAATCAGCCCCAGCATTTT.

This sequence joins TRBV3-1 and TRBJ2-7; D is uncertain. This CDR3 has 12 residues. Per germline, CDR1 LGHDT and CDR2 YNNKEL (reference sequence). Between the trimmed V and J ends, which lost 3 bases and 3 bases, there was a span of 6 bases. The CDR3 protein is CASSQRYYEQYF. DNA for the CDR3: TGTGCCAGCAGCCAGCGGTACTACGAGCAGTACTTC.

This clonotype was recorded a few times. The rearrangement joins TRBV12-3 or TRBV12-4 to TRBJ2-3; 11 bases are shared with TRBD2. V lost 1 base and J lost 6; bases outside the gene matches: 12. This CDR3 spans 18 amino acids. For the CDR3, the DNA is TGTGCCAGCAGTTTAGAGAGTAGCGGGAGGGGCTCTCGGGATACGCAGTATTTT. Its translation: CASSLESSGRGSRDTQYF.

This chain joins TRBV5-1 and TRBJ2-1; unclear D gene. Germline loops: CDR1 SGHRS, CDR2 YFSETQ. Trimming took off 0 bases at V and 5 bases at J, with 9 bases between the two ends. CDR3 length: 14 residues. CDR3 nucleotides: TGCGCCAGCAGCTTGGGTTATGAGAACAATGAGCAGTTCTTC. Translated: CASSLGYENNEQFF. Supplemented by reference TRBV5-1 and TRBJ2-1, the full variable domain reads KAGVTQTPRYLIKTRGQQVTLSCSPISGHRSVSWYQQTPGQGLQFLFEYFSETQRNKGNFPGRFSGRQFSNSRSEMNVSTLELGDSALYLCASSLGYENNEQFFGPGTRLTVL.

The chain is built from TRBV28 and TRBJ2-2; no clear D. The V end was cut by 7 bases, the J end by 4 bases, with 7 bases between. CDR1 is MDHEN and CDR2 is SYDVKM in the germline V gene. This CDR3 contains 12 residues. The CDR3 here is CASKKFTGELFF. The CDR3 region has the DNA TGTGCCAGCAAAAAGTTCACCGGGGAGCTGTTTTTT. The complete variable domain, with remaining parts taken from reference TRBV28 and TRBJ2-2, reads DVKVTQSSRYLVKRTGEKVFLECVQDMDHENMFWYRQDPGLGLRLIYFSYDVKMKEKGDIPEGYSVSREKKERFSLILESASTNQTSMYLCASKKFTGELFFGEGSRLTVL.

CDR3 in amino acids: CASSLGGRSNQPQHF. DNA of the CDR3: TGTGCCAGCAGCTTAGGGGGACGGAGCAATCAGCCCCAGCATTTT. The V call is TRBV7-9, the J call TRBJ1-5; maybe TRBD1 (5 bases). V was shortened by 1 base and J by 1 base, with 8 bases between the two germline ends. Germline lookup yields CDR1 SEHNR and CDR2 FQNEAQ (reference sequence). This CDR3 contains 15 residues.

This clonotype was picked up many times. The chain couples TRBV12-3 or TRBV12-4 to TRBJ2-2; D ambiguous. Trimming left V 6 bases short and J 4 bases short, with 9 bases between. This CDR3 has 13 residues. The CDR3 sequence: CASSRSGTGELFF. In nucleotides, the CDR3 is TGTGCCAGCAGCCGAAGTGGCACCGGGGAGCTGTTTTTT.

This rearrangement joins TRBV12-5 to TRBJ2-1; D ambiguous. Germline CDR1 LGHNT, CDR2 FRNRAP. The germline V and J ends were trimmed by 0 bases and 3 bases, with 12 bases remaining between them. The CDR3 is 16 residues long. This CDR3 is CASGLVLGSIYNEQFF. The DNA for the CDR3 is TGTGCTAGTGGTTTGGTACTGGGCAGCATCTACAATGAGCAGTTCTTC.

In this sample, this clonotype turned up a few times. The chain has TRBV6-2 or TRBV6-3 and TRBJ1-1; a weak D match, TRBD1 (5 bases). The germline gives CDR1 MNHEY, CDR2 SVGEGT. The V and J ends lost 4 bases and 0 bases respectively, with 9 bases between them. The CDR3 sequence is 14 residues long. CDR3 sequence (DNA): TGTGCCAGCAGTTCACAGGAGCTGAACACTGAAGCTTTCTTT. Amino acids: CASSSQELNTEAFF.

J is TRBJ2-1 and V is TRBV20-1; 10 bases fit TRBD2. This CDR3 has 18 amino acids. V lost 0 bases and J lost 8; bases outside the gene matches: 16. Germline V gene lookup returns CDR1 DFQATT and CDR2 SNEGSKA (reference sequence). The CDR3 sequence is CSARDSSSGRAHSYEQFF. DNA for the CDR3: TGCAGTGCTAGAGATTCTTCAAGCGGGAGGGCCCATTCGTATGAGCAGTTCTTC.

This clonotype has a handful of counts. The chain joins TRBV6-5 to TRBJ1-5; D gene uncertain. V lost 4 bases to trimming and J lost 5 bases, with 9 bases between them. The CDR3 extends over 13 amino acids. Germline CDR1 reads MNHEY; CDR2 reads SVGAGI. CDR3: CASSSSGYQPQHF. Written as DNA, the CDR3 is TGTGCCAGCAGTTCATCCGGGTATCAGCCCCAGCATTTT.

This clonotype was detected only a few times. The V and J genes are TRBV12-3 or TRBV12-4 and TRBJ2-7, with D possibly called TRBD1 or TRBD2 (6 bases each). The CDR3 is 16 amino acids. The germline V and J ends were trimmed by 6 bases and 3 bases, with 21 bases remaining between them. CDR3 coding DNA: TGTGCCAGCAGCCAAAAAGGAGGGGGTGGGTACTACGAGCAGTACTTC. Its translation: CASSQKGGGGYYEQYF.

This sequence joins TRBV29-1 and TRBJ2-7, with 9 bases fitting TRBD1. CDR1 SQVTM and CDR2 ANQGSEA come from the germline V gene. The CDR3 contains 14 residues. The chain's CDR3 is CREKSRDRDYEQYF. In nucleotides, the CDR3 is TGCAGAGAGAAAAGCCGGGACAGGGACTACGAGCAGTACTTC.

This clonotype was counted ten times or more. This rearrangement joins TRBV12-3 or TRBV12-4 to TRBJ2-1, with TRBD2 matching 7 bases. V was pared by 7 bases and J by 4 bases, with 16 bases of the junction left unmatched. This CDR3 comprises 17 residues. The CDR3 nucleotides read TGTGCCAGCATGGAGAGTGTAAGGGCTAGCGGATACAATGAGCAGTTCTTC. This encodes CASMESVRASGYNEQFF.

The rearrangement joins TRBV28 to TRBJ2-1; 7 nucleotides line up with TRBD2. This CDR3 region has 15 residues. V lost 6 bases, J lost 4 bases, and 9 bases stayed unmatched. From germline, CDR1 is MDHEN and CDR2 SYDVKM. In nucleotides, the CDR3 is TGTGCCAGCAGCCCTACTAGCGACAGATACAATGAGCAGTTCTTC. It specifies CASSPTSDRYNEQFF. Drawing the rest from reference TRBV28 and TRBJ2-1, the complete variable domain is DVKVTQSSRYLVKRTGEKVFLECVQDMDHENMFWYRQDPGLGLRLIYFSYDVKMKEKGDIPEGYSVSREKKERFSLILESASTNQTSMYLCASSPTSDRYNEQFFGPGTRLTVL.

This clonotype was seen a few times. Written as DNA, the CDR3 is TGCGCCAGCAGCGCCACCGGGACTAGCGGGAACTACAATGAGCAGTTCTTC. Protein product: CASSATGTSGNYNEQFF. J is TRBJ2-1 and V is TRBV5-1; 13 bases align to TRBD2. This CDR3 is 17 amino acids long. The J segment lost 3 bases and the V segment lost 4 bases, leaving 7 bases of the junction unmatched. The germline V gene has CDR1 SGHRS and CDR2 YFSETQ.

A few counts support this clonotype. The J gene is TRBJ2-1, the V gene TRBV6-2 or TRBV6-3, with 7 bases fitting TRBD2. Germline loops: CDR1 MNHEY, CDR2 SVGEGT. The ends lost 5 bases at V and 6 bases at J; junction bases unmatched: 4. This CDR3 is built from 13 residues. CDR3 nucleotide sequence: TGTGCCAGCAGTCAGACTAGCAGCAATGAGCAGTTCTTC. Translated, it gives CASSQTSSNEQFF.

The chain is built from TRBV3-1 and TRBJ2-1; D is undetermined. The germline V gene has CDR1 LGHDT and CDR2 YNNKEL (reference sequence). CDR3 length: 14 residues. V was pared by 5 bases and J by 8 bases, with 16 bases between. This chain's CDR3 is CASSGLTPLDEQFF. The CDR3 bases are TGTGCCAGCAGCGGTCTAACCCCTTTGGATGAGCAGTTCTTC.